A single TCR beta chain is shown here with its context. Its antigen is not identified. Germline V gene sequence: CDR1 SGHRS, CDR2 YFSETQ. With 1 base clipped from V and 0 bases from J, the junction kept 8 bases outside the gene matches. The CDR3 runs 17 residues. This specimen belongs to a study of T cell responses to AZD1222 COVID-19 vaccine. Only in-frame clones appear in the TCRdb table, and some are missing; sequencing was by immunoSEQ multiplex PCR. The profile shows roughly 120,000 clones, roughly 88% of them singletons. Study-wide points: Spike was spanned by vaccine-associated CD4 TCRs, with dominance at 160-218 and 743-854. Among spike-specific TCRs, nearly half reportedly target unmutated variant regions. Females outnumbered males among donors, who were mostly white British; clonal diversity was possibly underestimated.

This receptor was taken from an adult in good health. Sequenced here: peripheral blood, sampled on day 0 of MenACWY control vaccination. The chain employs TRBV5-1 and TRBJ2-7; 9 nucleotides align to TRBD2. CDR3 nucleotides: TGCGCCAGCAGCTTGTATGCTAGCGGGGAGAGCTCCTACGAGCAGTACTTC. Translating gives CASSLYASGESSYEQYF.